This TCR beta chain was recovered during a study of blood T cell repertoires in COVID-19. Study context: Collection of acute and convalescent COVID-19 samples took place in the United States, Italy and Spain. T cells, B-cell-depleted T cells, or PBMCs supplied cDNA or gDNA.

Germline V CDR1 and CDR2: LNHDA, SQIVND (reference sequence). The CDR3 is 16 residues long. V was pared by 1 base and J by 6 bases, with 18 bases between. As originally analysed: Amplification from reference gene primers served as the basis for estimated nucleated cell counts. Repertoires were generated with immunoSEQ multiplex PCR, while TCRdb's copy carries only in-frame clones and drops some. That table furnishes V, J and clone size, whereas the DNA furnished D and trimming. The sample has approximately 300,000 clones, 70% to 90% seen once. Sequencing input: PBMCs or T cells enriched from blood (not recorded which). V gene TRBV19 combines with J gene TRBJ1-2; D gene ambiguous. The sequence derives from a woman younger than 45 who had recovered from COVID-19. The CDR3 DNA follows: TGTGCCAGTAGTATAGGGGTTTCGCAGCGCTCCCATGGCTACACCTTC. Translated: CASSIGVSQRSHGYTF.